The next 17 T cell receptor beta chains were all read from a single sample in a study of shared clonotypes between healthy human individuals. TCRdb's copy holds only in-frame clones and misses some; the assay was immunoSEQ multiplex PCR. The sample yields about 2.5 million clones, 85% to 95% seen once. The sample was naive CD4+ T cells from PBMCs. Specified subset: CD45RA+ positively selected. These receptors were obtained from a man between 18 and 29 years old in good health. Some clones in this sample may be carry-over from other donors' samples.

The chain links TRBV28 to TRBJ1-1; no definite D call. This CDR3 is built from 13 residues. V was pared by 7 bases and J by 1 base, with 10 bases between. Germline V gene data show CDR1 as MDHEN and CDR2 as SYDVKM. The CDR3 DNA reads TGTGCCAGCACCCCAGCGGGGAACACTGAAGCTTTCTTT. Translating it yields CASTPAGNTEAFF.

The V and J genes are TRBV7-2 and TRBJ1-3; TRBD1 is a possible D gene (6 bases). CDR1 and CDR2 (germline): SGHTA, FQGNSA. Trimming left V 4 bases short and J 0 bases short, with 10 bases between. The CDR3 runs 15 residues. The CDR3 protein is CASSSGQFSGNTIYF. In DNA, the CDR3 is TGTGCCAGCAGCTCAGGACAGTTCTCTGGAAACACCATATATTTT.

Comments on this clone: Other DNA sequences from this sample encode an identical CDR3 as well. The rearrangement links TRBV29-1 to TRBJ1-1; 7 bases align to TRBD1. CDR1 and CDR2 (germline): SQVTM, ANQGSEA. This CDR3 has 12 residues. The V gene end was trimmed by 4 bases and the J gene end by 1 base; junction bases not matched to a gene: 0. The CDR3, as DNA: TGCAGCGTTGGACAGGGGAACACTGAAGCTTTCTTT. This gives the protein CSVGQGNTEAFF.

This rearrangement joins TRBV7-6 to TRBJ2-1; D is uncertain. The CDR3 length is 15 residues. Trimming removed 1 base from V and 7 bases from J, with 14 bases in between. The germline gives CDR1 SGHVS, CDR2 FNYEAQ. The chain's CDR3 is CASSLVGWIGNEQFF. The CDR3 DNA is TGTGCCAGCAGCTTAGTGGGATGGATTGGGAATGAGCAGTTCTTC.

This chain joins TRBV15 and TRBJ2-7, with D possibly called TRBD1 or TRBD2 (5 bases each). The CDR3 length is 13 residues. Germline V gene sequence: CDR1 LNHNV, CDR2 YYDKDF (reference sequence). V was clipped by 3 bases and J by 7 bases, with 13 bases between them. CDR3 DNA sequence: TGTGCCACCAGCAGTGTCATCAGGGAGGAGCAGTACTTC. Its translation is CATSSVIREEQYF.

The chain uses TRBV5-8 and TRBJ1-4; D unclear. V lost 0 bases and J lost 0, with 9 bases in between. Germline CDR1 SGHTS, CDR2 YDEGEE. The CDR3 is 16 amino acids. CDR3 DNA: TGTGCCAGCAGCTTGGGATTAGGAGCAACTAATGAAAAACTGTTTTTT. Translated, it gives CASSLGLGATNEKLFF.

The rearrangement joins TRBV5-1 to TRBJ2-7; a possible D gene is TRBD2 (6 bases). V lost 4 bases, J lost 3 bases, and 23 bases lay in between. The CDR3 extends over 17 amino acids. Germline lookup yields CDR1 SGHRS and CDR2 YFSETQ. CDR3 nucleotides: TGCGCCAGCAGCCTCGACCCTCTAGCGAGAGGTGGCTACGAGCAGTACTTC. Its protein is CASSLDPLARGGYEQYF.

DNA for the CDR3: TGTGCCATCACTCGGGACAGGGGCCGGGACACTGAAGCTTTCTTT. Translated, it gives CAITRDRGRDTEAFF. The gene calls are TRBV10-3 and TRBJ1-1; the match to TRBD1 covers 10 bases. Germline V gives CDR1 ENHRY, CDR2 SYGVKD. CDR3 length: 15 residues. J gave up 3 bases and V 7 bases, and 8 bases lay outside the gene matches.

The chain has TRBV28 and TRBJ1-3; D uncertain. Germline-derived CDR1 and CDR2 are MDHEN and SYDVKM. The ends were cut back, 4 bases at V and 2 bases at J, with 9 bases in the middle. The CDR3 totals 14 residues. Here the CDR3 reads CASSSPVTGNTIYF. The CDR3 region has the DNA TGTGCCAGCAGTTCGCCGGTTACTGGAAACACCATATATTTT.

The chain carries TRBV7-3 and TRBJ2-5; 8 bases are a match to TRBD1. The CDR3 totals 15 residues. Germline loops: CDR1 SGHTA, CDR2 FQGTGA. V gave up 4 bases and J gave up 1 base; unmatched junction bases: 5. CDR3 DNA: TGTGCCAGCAGCTCCGGACAGGGACCCCAAGAGACCCAGTACTTC. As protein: CASSSGQGPQETQYF.

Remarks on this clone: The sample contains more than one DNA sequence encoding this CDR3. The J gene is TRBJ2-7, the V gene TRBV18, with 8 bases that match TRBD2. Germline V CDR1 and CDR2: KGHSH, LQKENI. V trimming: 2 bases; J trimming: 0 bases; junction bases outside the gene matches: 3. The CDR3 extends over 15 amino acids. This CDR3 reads CASSPRTSSSYEQYF. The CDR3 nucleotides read TGTGCCAGCTCACCAAGGACTAGCTCCTCCTACGAGCAGTACTTC.

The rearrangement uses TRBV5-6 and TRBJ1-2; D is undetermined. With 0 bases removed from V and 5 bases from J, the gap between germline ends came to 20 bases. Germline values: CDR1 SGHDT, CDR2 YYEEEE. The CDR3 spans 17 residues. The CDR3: CASSLGPWRATRYGYTF. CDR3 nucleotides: TGTGCCAGCAGCTTGGGCCCCTGGAGAGCTACGAGGTATGGCTACACCTTC.

The CDR3 coding sequence is TGTGCCAGCGACGGACTCCCAACAACTACGCAGTATTTT. It codes for CASDGLPTTTQYF. The genes are TRBV6-6 and TRBJ2-3, with a possible D match to TRBD2 (5 bases). Germline-derived CDR1 and CDR2 are MNHNY and SVGAGI (reference sequence). Trimming removed 8 bases from V and 8 bases from J, with 17 bases in between. This CDR3 spans 13 amino acids.

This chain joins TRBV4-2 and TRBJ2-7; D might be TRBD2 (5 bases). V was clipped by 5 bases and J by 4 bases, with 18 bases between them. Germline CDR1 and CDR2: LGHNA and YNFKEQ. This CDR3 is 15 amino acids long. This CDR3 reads CASSREERKNYEQYF. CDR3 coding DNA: TGTGCCAGCAGCAGAGAGGAGCGGAAAAATTACGAGCAGTACTTC.

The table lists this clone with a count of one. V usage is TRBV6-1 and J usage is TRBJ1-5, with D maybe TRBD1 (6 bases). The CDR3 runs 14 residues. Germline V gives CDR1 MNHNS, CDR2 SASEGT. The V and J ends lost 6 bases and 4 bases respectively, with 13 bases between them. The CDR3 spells CASSNRGLNQPQHF. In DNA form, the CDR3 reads TGTGCCAGCAGCAATAGGGGGTTGAATCAGCCCCAGCATTTT.

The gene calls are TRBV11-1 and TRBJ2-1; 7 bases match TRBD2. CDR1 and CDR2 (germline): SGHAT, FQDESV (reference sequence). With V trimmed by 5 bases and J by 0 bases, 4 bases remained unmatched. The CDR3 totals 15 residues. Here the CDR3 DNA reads TGTGCCAGCAGCGAACGACTAGCCTCCTACAATGAGCAGTTCTTC. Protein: CASSERLASYNEQFF.

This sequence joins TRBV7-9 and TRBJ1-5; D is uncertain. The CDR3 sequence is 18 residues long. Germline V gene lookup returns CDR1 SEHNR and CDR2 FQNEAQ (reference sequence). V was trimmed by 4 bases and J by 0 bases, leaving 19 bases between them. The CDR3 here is CASSSAPNFGDSNQPQHF. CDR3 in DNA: TGTGCCAGCAGCTCGGCACCGAATTTTGGTGATAGCAATCAGCCCCAGCATTTT.